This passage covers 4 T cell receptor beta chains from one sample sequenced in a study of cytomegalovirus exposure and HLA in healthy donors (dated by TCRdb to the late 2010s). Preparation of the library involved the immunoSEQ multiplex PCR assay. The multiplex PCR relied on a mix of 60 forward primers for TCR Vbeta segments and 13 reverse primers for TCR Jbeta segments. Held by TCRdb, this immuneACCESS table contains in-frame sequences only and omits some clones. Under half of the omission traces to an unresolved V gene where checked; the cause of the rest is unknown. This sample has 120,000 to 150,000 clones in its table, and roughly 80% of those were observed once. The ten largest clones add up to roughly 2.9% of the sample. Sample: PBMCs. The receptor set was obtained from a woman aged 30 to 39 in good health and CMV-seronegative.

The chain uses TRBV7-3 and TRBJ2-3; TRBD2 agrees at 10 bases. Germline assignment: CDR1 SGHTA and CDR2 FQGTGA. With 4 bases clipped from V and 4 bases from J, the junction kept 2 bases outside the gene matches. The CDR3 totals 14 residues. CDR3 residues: CASSSGLAADTQYF. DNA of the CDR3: TGTGCCAGCAGCTCCGGACTAGCGGCAGATACGCAGTATTTT.

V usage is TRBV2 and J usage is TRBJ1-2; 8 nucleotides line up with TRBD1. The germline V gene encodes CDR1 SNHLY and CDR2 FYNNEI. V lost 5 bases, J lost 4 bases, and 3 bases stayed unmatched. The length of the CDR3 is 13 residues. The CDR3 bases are TGTGCCAGCAGTTCTACAGGGGGCTATGGCTACACCTTC. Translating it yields CASSSTGGYGYTF. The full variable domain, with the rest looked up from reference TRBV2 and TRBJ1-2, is EPEVTQTPSHQVTQMGQEVILRCVPISNHLYFYWYRQILGQKVEFLVSFYNNEISEKSEIFDDQFSVERPDGSNFTLKIRSTKLEDSAMYFCASSSTGGYGYTFGSGTRLTVV.

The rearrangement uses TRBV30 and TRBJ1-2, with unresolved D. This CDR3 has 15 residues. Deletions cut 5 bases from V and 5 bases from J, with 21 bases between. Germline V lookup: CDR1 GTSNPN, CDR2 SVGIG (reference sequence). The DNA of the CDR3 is TGTGCCTGGCACCCGGGAAGGGTTATTATGTATGGCTACACCTTC. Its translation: CAWHPGRVIMYGYTF.

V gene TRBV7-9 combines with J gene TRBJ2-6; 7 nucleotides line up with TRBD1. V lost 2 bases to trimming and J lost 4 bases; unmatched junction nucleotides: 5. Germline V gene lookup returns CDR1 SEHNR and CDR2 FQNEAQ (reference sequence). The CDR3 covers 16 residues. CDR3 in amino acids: CASSLRTGVGANVLTF. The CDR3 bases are TGTGCCAGCAGCTTACGAACAGGGGTCGGGGCCAACGTCCTGACTTTC.